This T cell receptor beta chain was captured in a study of shared clonotypes between healthy human individuals. In its sample, this clone was seen once. Its antigen is as yet unknown. As handled by the study authors: Filtering differed, since immunoSEQ gave only junction sequences and no quality scores. Profiled with immunoSEQ multiplex PCR; TCRdb holds only in-frame clones, not every one. The DNA was the basis for D and trimming; V, J and clone size are from that table. The sample has about 2.4 million clones; over 85% are singletons. Study-wide results and caveats: Limitation of the genetic and exposure-history diversity represented came from the few donors.

Naive CD4+ cells were CD45RA-selected; the remaining cells were memory. The CDR3 has 14 amino acids. Germline V gene data show CDR1 as SQVTM and CDR2 as ANQGSEA. Trimming cost V 6 bases and J 9 bases; bases outside gene matches: 15. The source of this sequence is a young man in good health. Some clones in this sample may be carry-over from other donors' samples. The chain links TRBV29-1 to TRBJ2-7; 9 bases line up with TRBD2. Sequencing input: naive CD4+ T cells from PBMCs. The sample's subset: CD45RA+ positively selected. CDR3 coding DNA: TGCAGCGTGACACCGGGACTAGCTCCCTCTGTGCAGTACTTC. Encoded protein: CSVTPGLAPSVQYF.